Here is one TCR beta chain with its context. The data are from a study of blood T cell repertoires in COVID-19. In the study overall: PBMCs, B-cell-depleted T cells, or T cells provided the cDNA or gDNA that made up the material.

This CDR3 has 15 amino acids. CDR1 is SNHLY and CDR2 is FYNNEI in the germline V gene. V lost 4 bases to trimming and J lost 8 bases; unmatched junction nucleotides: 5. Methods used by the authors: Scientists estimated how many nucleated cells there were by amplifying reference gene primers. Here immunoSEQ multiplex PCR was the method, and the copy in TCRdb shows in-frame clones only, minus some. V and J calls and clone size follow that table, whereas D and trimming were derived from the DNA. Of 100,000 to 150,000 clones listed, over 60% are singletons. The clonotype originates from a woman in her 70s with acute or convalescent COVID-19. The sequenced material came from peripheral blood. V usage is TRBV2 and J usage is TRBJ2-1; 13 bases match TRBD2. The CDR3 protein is CASSGLAGGGDEQFF. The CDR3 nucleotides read TGTGCCAGCAGTGGACTAGCGGGAGGAGGCGATGAGCAGTTCTTC.